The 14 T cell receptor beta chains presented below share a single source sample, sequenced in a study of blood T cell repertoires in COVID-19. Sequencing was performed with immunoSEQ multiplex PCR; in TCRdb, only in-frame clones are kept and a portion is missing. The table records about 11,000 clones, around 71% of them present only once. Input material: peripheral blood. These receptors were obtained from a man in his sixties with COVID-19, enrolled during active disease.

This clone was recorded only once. CDR3 sequence reads: CARRDGGSSYNEQFF. As DNA, the CDR3 is TGTGCCCGCCGCGACGGGGGGAGCTCCTACAATGAGCAGTTCTTC. This rearrangement joins TRBV27 to TRBJ2-1; TRBD2 matches 7 bases. The CDR3 length is 15 residues. Unmatched junction bases numbered 10, after V lost 11 bases and J lost 0 bases. The germline V gene encodes CDR1 MNHEY and CDR2 SMNVEV (reference sequence).

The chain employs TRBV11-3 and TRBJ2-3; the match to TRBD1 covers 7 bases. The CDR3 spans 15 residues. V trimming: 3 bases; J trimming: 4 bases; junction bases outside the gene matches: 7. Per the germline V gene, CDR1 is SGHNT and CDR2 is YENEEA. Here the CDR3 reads CASSLRTGLADTQYF. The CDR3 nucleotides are TGTGCCAGCAGCTTGCGGACAGGTTTGGCAGATACGCAGTATTTT.

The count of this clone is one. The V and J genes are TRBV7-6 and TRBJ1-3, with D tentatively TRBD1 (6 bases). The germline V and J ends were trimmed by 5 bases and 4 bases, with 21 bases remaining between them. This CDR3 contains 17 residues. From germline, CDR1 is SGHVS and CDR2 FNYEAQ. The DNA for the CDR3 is TGTGCCAGCAGCGCCCCAATTACAGGGCGTGCAGGAAACACCATATATTTT. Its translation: CASSAPITGRAGNTIYF.

Here the CDR3 reads CASSLSGSDAGTSTYEQYV. As DNA, the CDR3 is TGTGCCAGCAGCTTATCCGGATCTGACGCGGGAACCTCTACCTACGAGCAGTACGTC. The V gene is TRBV7-8, the J gene TRBJ2-7, with D possibly being TRBD2 (6 bases). The CDR3 runs to 19 residues. Germline CDR1 reads SGHVS; CDR2 reads FQNEAQ. Trimming took 2 bases from V and 2 from J, leaving 25 bases between them.

The CDR3 DNA sequence: TGTGCCAGCAGTTCACTTTACAATGAGCAGTTCTTC. It is translated as CASSSLYNEQFF. This chain connects TRBV5-4 to TRBJ2-1; the D is unclear. V was shortened by 5 bases and J by 4 bases, with 7 bases between the two germline ends. CDR3 length: 12 residues. CDR1 and CDR2 from the germline V gene are SGHNT and YYREEE (reference sequence).

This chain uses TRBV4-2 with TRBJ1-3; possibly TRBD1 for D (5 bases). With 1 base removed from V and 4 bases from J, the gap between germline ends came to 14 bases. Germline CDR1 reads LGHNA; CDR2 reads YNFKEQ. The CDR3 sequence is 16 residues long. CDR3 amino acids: CASSQGEGASGNTIYF. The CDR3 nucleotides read TGTGCCAGCAGCCAAGGCGAAGGGGCCAGCGGAAACACCATATATTTT.

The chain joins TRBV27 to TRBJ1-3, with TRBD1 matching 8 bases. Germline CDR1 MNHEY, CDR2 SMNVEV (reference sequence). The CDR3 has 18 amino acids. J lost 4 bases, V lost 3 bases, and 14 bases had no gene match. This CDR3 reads CASSLERQGSVPGNTIYF. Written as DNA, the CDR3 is TGTGCCAGCAGTTTGGAACGACAGGGGTCCGTCCCCGGAAACACCATATATTTT.

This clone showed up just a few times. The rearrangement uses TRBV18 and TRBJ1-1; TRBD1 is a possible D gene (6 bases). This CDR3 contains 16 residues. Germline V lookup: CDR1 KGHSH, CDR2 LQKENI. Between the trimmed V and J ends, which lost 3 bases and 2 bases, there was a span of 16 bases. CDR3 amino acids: CASSPPGAEDNTEAFF. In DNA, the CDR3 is TGTGCCAGCTCACCCCCAGGGGCGGAAGATAACACTGAAGCTTTCTTT.

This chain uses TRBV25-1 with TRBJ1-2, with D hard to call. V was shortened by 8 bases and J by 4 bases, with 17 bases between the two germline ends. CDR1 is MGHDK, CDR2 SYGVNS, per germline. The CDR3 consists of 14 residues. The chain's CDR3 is CASPGNRFFYGYTF. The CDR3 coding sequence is TGTGCCAGCCCAGGCAACAGATTCTTCTATGGCTACACCTTC.

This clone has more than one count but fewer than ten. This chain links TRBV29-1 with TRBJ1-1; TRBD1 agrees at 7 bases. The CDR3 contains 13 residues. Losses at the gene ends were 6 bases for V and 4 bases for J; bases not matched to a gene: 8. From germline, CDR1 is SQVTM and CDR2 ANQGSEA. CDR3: CSVFGQATTEAFF. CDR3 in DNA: TGCAGCGTGTTTGGACAGGCAACCACTGAAGCTTTCTTT.

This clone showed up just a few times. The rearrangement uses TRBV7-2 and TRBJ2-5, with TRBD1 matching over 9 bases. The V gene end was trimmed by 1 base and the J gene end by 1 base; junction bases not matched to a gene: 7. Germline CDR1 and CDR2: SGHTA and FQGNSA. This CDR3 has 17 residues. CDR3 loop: CASSLGWPGQGQETQYF. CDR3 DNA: TGTGCCAGCAGCTTAGGGTGGCCGGGACAGGGCCAAGAGACCCAGTACTTC.

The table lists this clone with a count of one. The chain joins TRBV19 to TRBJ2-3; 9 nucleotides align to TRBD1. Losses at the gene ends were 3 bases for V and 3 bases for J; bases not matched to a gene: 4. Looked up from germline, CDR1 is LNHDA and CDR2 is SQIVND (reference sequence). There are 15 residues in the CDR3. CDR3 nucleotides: TGTGCCAGTAGTATCGGACAGGGGTTTACAGATACGCAGTATTTT. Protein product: CASSIGQGFTDTQYF.

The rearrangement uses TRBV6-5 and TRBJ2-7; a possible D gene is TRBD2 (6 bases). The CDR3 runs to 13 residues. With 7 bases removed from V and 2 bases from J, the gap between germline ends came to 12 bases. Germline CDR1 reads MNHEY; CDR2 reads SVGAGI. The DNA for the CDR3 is TGTGCCAGCAAAGAGGGAGGTCCCTACGAGCAGTACTTC. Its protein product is CASKEGGPYEQYF.

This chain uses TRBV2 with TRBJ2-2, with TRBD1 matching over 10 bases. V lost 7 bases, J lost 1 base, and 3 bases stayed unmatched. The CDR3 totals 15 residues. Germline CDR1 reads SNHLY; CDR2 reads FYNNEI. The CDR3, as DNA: TGTGCCAGCAAGGGACAGGGGAGGAACACCGGGGAGCTGTTTTTT. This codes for CASKGQGRNTGELFF.